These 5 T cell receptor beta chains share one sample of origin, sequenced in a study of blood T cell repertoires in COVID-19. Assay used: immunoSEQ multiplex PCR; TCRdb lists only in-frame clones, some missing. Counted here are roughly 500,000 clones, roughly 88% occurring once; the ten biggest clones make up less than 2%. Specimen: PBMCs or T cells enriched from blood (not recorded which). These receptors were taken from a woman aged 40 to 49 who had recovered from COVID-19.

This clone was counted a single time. CDR3 in amino acids: CASSLADKDYGYTF. For the CDR3, the DNA is TGTGCCAGCAGCTTAGCTGACAAGGACTATGGCTACACCTTC. The chain uses TRBV7-2 and TRBJ1-2; D ambiguous. CDR1 is SGHTA, CDR2 FQGNSA, per germline. The germline V and J ends were trimmed by 0 bases and 3 bases, with 8 bases remaining between them. The CDR3 has 14 residues. The whole variable domain, remainder taken from reference TRBV7-2 and TRBJ1-2, is GAGVSQSPSNKVTEKGKDVELRCDPISGHTALYWYRQSLGQGLEFLIYFQGNSAPDKSGLPSDRFSAERTGGSVSTLTIQRTQQEDSAVYLCASSLADKDYGYTFGSGTRLTVV.

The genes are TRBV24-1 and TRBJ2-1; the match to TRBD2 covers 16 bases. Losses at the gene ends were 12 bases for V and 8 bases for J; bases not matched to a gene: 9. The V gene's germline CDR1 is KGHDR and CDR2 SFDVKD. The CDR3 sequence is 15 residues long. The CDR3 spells CASESGTSGRDEQFF. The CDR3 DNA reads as TGTGCCTCAGAATCCGGGACTAGCGGGAGGGATGAGCAGTTCTTC.

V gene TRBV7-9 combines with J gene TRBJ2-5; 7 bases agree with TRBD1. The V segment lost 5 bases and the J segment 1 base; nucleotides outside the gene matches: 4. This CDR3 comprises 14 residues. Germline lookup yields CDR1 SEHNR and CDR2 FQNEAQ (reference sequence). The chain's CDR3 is CASSPGQFQETQYF. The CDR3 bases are TGTGCCAGCAGCCCGGGACAGTTCCAAGAGACCCAGTACTTC.

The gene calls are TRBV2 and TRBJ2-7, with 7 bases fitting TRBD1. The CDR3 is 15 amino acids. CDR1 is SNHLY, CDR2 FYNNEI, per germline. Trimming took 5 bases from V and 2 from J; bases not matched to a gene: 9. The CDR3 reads CASSPISDRTYEQYF. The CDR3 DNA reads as TGTGCCAGCAGTCCCATTTCGGACAGGACCTACGAGCAGTACTTC.

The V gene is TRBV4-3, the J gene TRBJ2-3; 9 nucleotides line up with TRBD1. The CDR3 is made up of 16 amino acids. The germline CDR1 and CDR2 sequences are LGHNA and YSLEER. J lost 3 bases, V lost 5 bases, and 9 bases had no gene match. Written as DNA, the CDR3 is TGCGCCAGCAGCTCAGGCCCGGGACAGGGTACAGATACGCAGTATTTT. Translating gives CASSSGPGQGTDTQYF.